This TCR beta chain appears in the sequencing data of a study of T cell responses to AZD1222 COVID-19 vaccine. The study, taken as a whole, reports: At 160-218 and 743-854, vaccine-associated CD4 TCRs were dominant, and they spanned spike.

This table comes from immunoSEQ multiplex PCR, and its TCRdb copy is limited to in-frame clones, with some not included. The sample shows roughly 180,000 clones, around 90% of them seen only once. The V gene lost 3 bases and the J gene lost 1 base, with 14 bases spanning the gap. CDR3 length: 16 residues. Germline CDR1 SGHRS, CDR2 YFSETQ. Pooled in the analysis were second doses at about 4 or about 12 weeks. In the case of this clone: What it binds is not known.

The TCR sequence derives from an adult who received the AZD1222 COVID-19 vaccine. The chain carries TRBV5-1 and TRBJ2-1, with no clear D. Sequences were derived from peripheral blood, sampled 28 days after the second AZD1222 dose. The DNA for the CDR3 is TGCGCCAGCAGCTCCCTTGAGCTAGGATCCTACAATGAGCAGTTCTTC. Translated, it gives CASSSLELGSYNEQFF.